This TCR beta chain is from a study of Ad26.COV2.S vaccination and SARS-CoV-2 variants. As regards this clone: The antigen is undetermined.

Study-wide results and limits: Possibly, TCR breadth and depth analyses underestimated total T cell responses. Non-spike TCR breadth did not differ much between vaccine and placebo recipients. Recipients given vaccine exceeded placebo recipients in spike-specific TCR breadth. Substantial breadth in spike-specific CD8+ and CD4+ T cell responses was reportedly seen after vaccination.

Some clones are missing from TCRdb's copy, which holds only in-frame ones; the method was immunoSEQ multiplex PCR. Here the sample spans around 370,000 clones, 92% being singletons. The CDR3 consists of 12 residues. From germline, CDR1 is SNHLY and CDR2 FYNNEI. Trimming took 7 bases from V and 9 from J, leaving 13 bases between them. The sample consisted of peripheral blood, taken after recovery from COVID-19. The sequence was obtained from a human donor who had recovered from COVID-19. The chain uses TRBV2 and TRBJ2-4; tentative D call: TRBD1 (6 bases). The CDR3 sequence: CASITGYGIQYF. In DNA form, the CDR3 reads TGTGCCAGCATAACAGGGTATGGCATTCAGTACTTC.